The T cell receptor (beta chain) under discussion was sequenced for a study of CD8 T cells in Susac syndrome (dated by TCRdb to about 2019). About the full investigation: Among the sequenced Susac syndrome patients, over five had clinically active disease and eight or nine were in clinical remission. Whether CD8+ T cell activation and differentiation in Susac syndrome was antigen driven was tested using repertoire sequencing. At blood withdrawal, Susac syndrome patients were either therapy-naive, taking corticosteroids (in some cases with IVIg as well), or taking IVIg alone. The study compared CD8+ T cell repertoire clonality among 12 healthy donors, around 14 Susac syndrome patients and roughly 16 multiple sclerosis patients. What the work shows at the level of the full study, not this receptor alone: Clonal expansion was seen in Susac syndrome CD8+ repertoires, peaking in CD8+ TEMRA cells and being greater in clinically active patients than in remitting ones. The number of individuals in the TCR sequencing and HLA analysis was acknowledged as relatively small. Looking at Susac-specific public clones, the researchers identified some 15 in the total CD8+ repertoire and roughly 5 in the CD8+ TEMRA repertoire.

The CDR3 has 15 amino acids, counting the end cysteine and phenylalanine. The entry retains the CDR3 DNA only, 45 bases that are in frame from base 1. Trimming takes 0 bases from V and 2 bases from J, and the germline ends sit 10 bases apart. The germline V gene gives CDR1 as MGHRA and CDR2 as YSYEKL. Peripheral blood CD8+ and CD4+ T cells from healthy donors, Susac syndrome patients and multiple sclerosis patients were profiled using high-throughput TCR beta sequencing. Recently defined diagnostic criteria for definite or probable disease were met by the Susac syndrome patients. Bulk CD8+ and CD4+ T cells were purified by magnetic negative isolation, while CD8+ TEMRA cells were enriched using FACS. Blood was drawn into EDTA tubes, processed within 24 hours, and PBMCs were isolated by density gradient centrifugation. PBMCs intended for TCR sequencing were cryopreserved in liquid nitrogen and thawed later in a water bath at 37 degrees C. Purity of sorted or isolated CD4+, CD8+ and CD8+ TEMRA cells was at least 90%.

RNA was extracted using the RNeasy kit, and roughly 0.5 to 1 ug of the RNA was reverse transcribed with random hexamers. The immunoSEQ multiplex PCR assay, which covers 54 Vbeta and 13 Jbeta segments, was used to amplify TCR beta CDR3 regions. Bias from PCR amplification was corrected by using a synthetic template baseline for primer optimization and for computational correction. For the original study's pipeline: Reads were annotated to V, D and J genes according to IMGT and were analyzed with immunoSEQ Analyzer, with only productive sequences retained. Clonality was calculated as one minus the Shannon entropy normalized by log2 of the number of productive unique sequences. For each patient and control, public and private clones were evaluated within the 100 most prevalent clones. A clone was defined as Susac-specific if it was absent from the healthy and MS cohorts, from some 1,100 published viral clones and from other ImmuneACCESS disease sequences. TCRdb handled the public reads itself, with Q25 trimming in fastp and clone calling in MiXCR, and kept productive beta chains. Rows are unified per CDR3 protein, each entry keeping the most common DNA and genes. TCRdb's processing, not the authors', yielded these V and J calls. This sample lists under 110,000 distinct CDR3 sequences; less than 95% were detected once. The leading ten clones occupy around 0.38% of the sample.

As to this clonotype: There is no known antigen for this receptor. No per-base quality is available; no much larger clone lies one base away.

This sequence uses TRBV4-1 and TRBJ1-2; the D gene cannot be named for sure. The origin of this receptor is a human donor with Susac syndrome. The sequencing sample was made of CD8+ T cells from PBMCs. The CDR3 protein: CASSQEKQLNYGYTF. The nucleotide sequence is TGCGCCAGCAGCCAAGAAAAACAGCTCAACTATGGCTACACCTTC.